The clone carrying this T cell receptor (beta chain) was seen many times. What it recognizes is unknown. This sample was taken from a study of identical twins. Whole-study results and caveats: Whereas memory repertoires showed no such difference, abundant cord blood beta clonotypes carried fewer insertions.

Trimming removed 6 bases at V and 0 bases at J, with 9 bases between. The CDR3 runs 14 residues. TCRdb ran MiXCR on the 5' RACE reads and lists one entry per CDR3 protein. Here the sample spans fewer than 800,000 distinct CDR3 sequences, roughly 6.6% being singletons. The same data also went into a second study, on yellow fever vaccine responses in identical twins.

Specimen: PBMCs. The chain joins TRBV12-3 or TRBV12-4 to TRBJ1-5; D is undetermined. The receptor was isolated from a young woman in good health. The CDR3 DNA sequence: TGTGCCAGCAGCACAATGGATAGCAATCAGCCCCAGCATTTT. It encodes CASSTMDSNQPQHF.